The clone carrying this TCR beta chain was detected only a few times. Its antigen is undetermined. At collection, donors were nominally healthy, but unrecorded immune exposures were probable. The CDR3 totals 15 residues. CDR1 is SGHDT and CDR2 is YYEEEE in the germline V gene. V gave up 0 bases and J gave up 9 bases; unmatched junction bases: 3. This sample stems from a study of cytomegalovirus exposure and HLA in healthy donors. Overall study results and limits: For most TCR beta V segments, an earlier analysis put the productive rate at about 87% or about 30% of the time.

Both 60 Vbeta primers and 13 Jbeta primers went into the PCR. Method: immunoSEQ multiplex PCR; TCRdb's copy keeps in-frame clones and lacks some. There are about 140,000 clones in the sample; 73% occur only once, and around 15% lies in the top ten. The receptor comes from a human donor in good health. Sequenced: PBMCs. This chain connects TRBV5-6 to TRBJ1-6, with 10 bases identical to TRBD1. The CDR3 coding sequence is TGTGCCAGCAGCTTGGGGACAGGGGGGAGTTCACCCCTCCACTTT. Translating it yields CASSLGTGGSSPLHF. Filled out from reference TRBV5-6 and TRBJ1-6, the complete variable domain reads DAGVTQSPTHLIKTRGQQVTLRCSPKSGHDTVSWYQQALGQGPQFIFQYYEEEERQRGNFPDRFSGHQFPNYSSELNVNALLLGDSALYLCASSLGTGGSSPLHFGNGTRLTVT.